The clone carrying this TCR beta chain has at least ten counts. These data come from a study of T-cell reconstitution after alpha-beta-depleted transplantation in children. The germline gives CDR1 SGHTA, CDR2 FQGTGA. CDR3 length: 14 amino acids. V gave up 5 bases and J gave up 5 bases, with 16 bases separating them. Unique molecular identifiers tagged the TCRbeta library. TCRdb independently ran MiXCR on the PCR reads; one entry per CDR3 protein. The sample carries about 92,000 distinct CDR3 sequences, 9.5% to 15% recorded once. The receptor comes from a human donor who donated a stem cell graft to a child with inherited bone marrow failure. This sample comprised PBMCs from the stem cell graft donor, obtained from the stem cell graft. This sequence joins TRBV7-3 and TRBJ2-7; D might be TRBD1 or TRBD2, each matching 5 bases. The CDR3 coding sequence is TGTGCCAGCAGCCCCCAGGGCCTGAGGGACGAGCAGTACTTC. Amino acids: CASSPQGLRDEQYF.